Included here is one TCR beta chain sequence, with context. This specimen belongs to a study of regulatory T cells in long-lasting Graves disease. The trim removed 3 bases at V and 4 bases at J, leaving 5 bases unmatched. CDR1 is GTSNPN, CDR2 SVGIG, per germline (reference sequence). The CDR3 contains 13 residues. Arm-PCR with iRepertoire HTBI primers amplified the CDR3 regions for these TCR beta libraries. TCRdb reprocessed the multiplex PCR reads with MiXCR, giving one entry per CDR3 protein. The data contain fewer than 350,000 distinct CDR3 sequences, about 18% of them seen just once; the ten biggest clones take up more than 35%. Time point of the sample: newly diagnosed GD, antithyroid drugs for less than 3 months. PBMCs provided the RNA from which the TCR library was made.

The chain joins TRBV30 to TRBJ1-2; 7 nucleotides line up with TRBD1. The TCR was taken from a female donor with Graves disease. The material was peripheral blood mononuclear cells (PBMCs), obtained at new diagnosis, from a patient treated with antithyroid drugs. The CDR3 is CAWRDRTRYGYTF. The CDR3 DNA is TGTGCCTGGAGGGACAGGACCCGCTATGGCTACACCTTC.